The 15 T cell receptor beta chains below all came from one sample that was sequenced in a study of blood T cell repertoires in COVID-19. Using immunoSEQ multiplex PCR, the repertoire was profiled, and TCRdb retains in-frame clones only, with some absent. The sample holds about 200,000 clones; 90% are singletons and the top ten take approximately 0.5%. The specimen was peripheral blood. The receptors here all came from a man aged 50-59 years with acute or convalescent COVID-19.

The CDR3 sequence: CASSPNRDDGYTF. DNA for the CDR3: TGTGCCAGCTCACCAAACAGAGACGATGGCTACACCTTC. V is TRBV18 and J is TRBJ1-2, with D uncertain. The CDR3 spans 13 residues. V lost 2 bases and J lost 6, with 10 bases in between. Germline CDR1 and CDR2: KGHSH and LQKENI. The variable domain in full, with the rest retrieved from reference TRBV18 and TRBJ1-2, is NAGVMQNPRHLVRRRGQEARLRCSPMKGHSHVYWYRQLPEEGLKFMVYLQKENIIDESGMPKERFSAEFPKEGPSILRIQQVVRGDSAAYFCASSPNRDDGYTFGSGTRLTVV.

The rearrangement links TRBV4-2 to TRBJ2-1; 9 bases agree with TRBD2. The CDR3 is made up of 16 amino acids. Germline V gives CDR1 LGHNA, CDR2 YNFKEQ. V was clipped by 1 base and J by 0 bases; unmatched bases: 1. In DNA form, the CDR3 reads TGTGCCAGCAGCCAAGGAGCGGGGGGCTCCTACAATGAGCAGTTCTTC. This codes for CASSQGAGGSYNEQFF.

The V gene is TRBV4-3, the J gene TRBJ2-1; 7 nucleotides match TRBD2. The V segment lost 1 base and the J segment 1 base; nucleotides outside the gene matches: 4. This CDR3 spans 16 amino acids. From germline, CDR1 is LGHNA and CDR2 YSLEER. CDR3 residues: CASSQGEGFSYNEQFF. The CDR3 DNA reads TGCGCCAGCAGCCAAGGGGAGGGGTTTTCCTACAATGAGCAGTTCTTC.

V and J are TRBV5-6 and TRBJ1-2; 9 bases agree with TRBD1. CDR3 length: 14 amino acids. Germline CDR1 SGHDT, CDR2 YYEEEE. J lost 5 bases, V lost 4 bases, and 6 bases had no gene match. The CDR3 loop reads CASSTADRGYGYTF. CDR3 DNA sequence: TGTGCCAGCAGCACGGCTGACAGGGGGTATGGCTACACCTTC.

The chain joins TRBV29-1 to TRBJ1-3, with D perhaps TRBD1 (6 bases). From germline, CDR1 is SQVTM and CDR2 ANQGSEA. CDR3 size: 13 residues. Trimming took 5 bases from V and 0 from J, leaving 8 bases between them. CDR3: CSVQGNSGNTIYF. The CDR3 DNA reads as TGCAGCGTTCAGGGGAACTCTGGAAACACCATATATTTT.

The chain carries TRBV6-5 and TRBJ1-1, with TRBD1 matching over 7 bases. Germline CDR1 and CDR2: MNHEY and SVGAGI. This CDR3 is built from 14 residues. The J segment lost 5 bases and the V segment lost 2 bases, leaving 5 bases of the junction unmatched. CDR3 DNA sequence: TGTGCCAGCAGTTACAGGGGGCGGAGAACTGAAGCTTTCTTT. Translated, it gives CASSYRGRRTEAFF.

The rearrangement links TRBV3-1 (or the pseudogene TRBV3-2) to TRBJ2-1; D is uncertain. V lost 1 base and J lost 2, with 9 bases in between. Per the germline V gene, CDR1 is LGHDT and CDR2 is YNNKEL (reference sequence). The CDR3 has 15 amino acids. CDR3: CASSQGPETYNEQFF. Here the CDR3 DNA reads TGTGCCAGCAGCCAAGGCCCAGAAACCTACAATGAGCAGTTCTTC.

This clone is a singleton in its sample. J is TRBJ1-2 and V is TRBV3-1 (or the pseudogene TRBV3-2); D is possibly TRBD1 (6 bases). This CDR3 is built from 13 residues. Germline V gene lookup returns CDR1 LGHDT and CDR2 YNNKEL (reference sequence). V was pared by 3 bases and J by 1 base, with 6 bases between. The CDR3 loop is CASSQDSNYGYTF. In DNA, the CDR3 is TGTGCCAGCAGCCAGGACAGTAACTATGGCTACACCTTC.

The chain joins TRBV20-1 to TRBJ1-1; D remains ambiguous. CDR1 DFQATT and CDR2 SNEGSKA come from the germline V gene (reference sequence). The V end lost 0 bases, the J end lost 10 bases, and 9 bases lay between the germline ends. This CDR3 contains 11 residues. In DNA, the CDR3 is TGCAGTGCTAGAGATAGAGGTCGAGCTTTCTTT. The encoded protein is CSARDRGRAFF.

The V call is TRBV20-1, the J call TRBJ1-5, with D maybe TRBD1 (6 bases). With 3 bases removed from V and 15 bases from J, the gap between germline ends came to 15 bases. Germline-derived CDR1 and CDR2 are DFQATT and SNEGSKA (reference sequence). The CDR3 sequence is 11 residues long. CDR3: CSASRDTLTHF. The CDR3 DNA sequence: TGCAGTGCTAGCCGGGACACACTTACGCATTTT.

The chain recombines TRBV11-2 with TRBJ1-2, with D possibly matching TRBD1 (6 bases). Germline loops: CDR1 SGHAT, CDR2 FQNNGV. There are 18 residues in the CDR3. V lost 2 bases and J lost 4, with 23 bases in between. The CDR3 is CASSLRGGPGARGYGYTF. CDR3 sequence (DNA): TGTGCCAGCAGCTTAAGGGGGGGACCGGGGGCGCGTGGCTATGGCTACACCTTC. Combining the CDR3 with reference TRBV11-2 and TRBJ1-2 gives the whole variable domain EAGVAQSPRYKIIEKRQSVAFWCNPISGHATLYWYQQILGQGPKLLIQFQNNGVVDDSQLPKDRFSAERLKGVDSTLKIQPAKLEDSAVYLCASSLRGGPGARGYGYTFGSGTRLTVV.

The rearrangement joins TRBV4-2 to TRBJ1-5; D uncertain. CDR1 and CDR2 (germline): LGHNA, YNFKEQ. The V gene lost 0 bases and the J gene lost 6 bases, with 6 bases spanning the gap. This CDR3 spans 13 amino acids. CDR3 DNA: TGTGCCAGCAGCCAAGATTCATTTCAGCCCCAGCATTTT. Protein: CASSQDSFQPQHF.

This chain's CDR3 is CASSEGRFGPQHF. In nucleotides, the CDR3 is TGTGCCAGCAGTGAGGGCAGGTTCGGGCCCCAGCATTTT. The rearrangement links TRBV2 to TRBJ1-5; no firm D call. Deletions cut 3 bases from V and 9 bases from J, with 12 bases between. Germline loops: CDR1 SNHLY, CDR2 FYNNEI. CDR3 length equals 13 residues.

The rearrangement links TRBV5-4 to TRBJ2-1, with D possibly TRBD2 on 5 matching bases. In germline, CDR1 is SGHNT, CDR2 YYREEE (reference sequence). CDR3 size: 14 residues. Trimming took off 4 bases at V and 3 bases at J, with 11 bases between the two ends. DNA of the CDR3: TGTGCCAGCAGCCCTAGAGGGAGCTACAATGAGCAGTTCTTC. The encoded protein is CASSPRGSYNEQFF.

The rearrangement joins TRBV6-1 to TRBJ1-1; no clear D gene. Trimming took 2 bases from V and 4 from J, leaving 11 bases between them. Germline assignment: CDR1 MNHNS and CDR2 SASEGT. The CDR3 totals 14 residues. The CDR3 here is CASSETTVGTEAFF. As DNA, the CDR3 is TGTGCCAGCAGTGAAACTACGGTGGGCACTGAAGCTTTCTTT.